The entry that follows covers one T cell receptor beta chain sequence. This table comes from immunoSEQ multiplex PCR, and its TCRdb copy is limited to in-frame clones, with some not included. Here the sample spans over 150,000 clones, roughly 90% being singletons. The record originates from a study of control samples from healthy donors and cancer patients. Between the trimmed V and J ends, which lost 2 bases and 5 bases, there was a span of 9 bases. In germline, CDR1 is SEHNR, CDR2 FQNEAQ (reference sequence). This CDR3 is built from 13 residues. Material: blood. The V gene is TRBV7-9, the J gene TRBJ1-2; tentative D call: TRBD1 (5 bases). This sequence originates from a woman between 50 and 59 years old in good health. The CDR3 protein is CASSLRGVYGYTF. The CDR3 DNA follows: TGTGCCAGCAGCTTACGGGGCGTATATGGCTACACCTTC.